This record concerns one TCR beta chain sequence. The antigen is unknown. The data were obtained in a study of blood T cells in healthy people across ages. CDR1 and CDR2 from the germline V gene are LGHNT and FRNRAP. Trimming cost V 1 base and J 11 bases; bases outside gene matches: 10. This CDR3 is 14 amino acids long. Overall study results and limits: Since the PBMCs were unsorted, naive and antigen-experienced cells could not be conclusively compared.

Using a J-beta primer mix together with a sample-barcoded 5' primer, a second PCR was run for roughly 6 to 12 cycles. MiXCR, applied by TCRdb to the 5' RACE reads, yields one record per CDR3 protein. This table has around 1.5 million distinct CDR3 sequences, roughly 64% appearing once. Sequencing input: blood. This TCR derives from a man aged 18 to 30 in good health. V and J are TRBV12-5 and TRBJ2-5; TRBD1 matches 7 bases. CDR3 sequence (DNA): TGTGCTAGTGGTTTGGGACAGGGTAAGGGTGAGCAGTACTTC. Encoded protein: CASGLGQGKGEQYF.